This passage covers 26 T cell receptor beta chains from one sample sequenced in a study of OX40 agonist ivuxolimab in advanced cancers. Clones were sequenced by immunoSEQ multiplex PCR, and TCRdb holds only the in-frame ones, with some missing. The sample holds approximately 40,000 clones; 70% to 90% are singletons and the top ten take 6%. This sample comprised CD4+ or CD8+ T cells sorted from blood, obtained in a trial of the OX40 agonist ivuxolimab. Receptors originate from an adult with an advanced solid tumor such as melanoma, head and neck, liver or kidney cancer.

CDR3 nucleotide sequence: TGTGCTAGTGGCAGAGACAGGGGAGAAAGCTCCTACGAGCAGTACTTC. It translates to CASGRDRGESSYEQYF. This chain joins TRBV12-5 and TRBJ2-7; 8 bases are shared with TRBD1. This CDR3 region has 16 residues. The V gene end was trimmed by 6 bases and the J gene end by 0 bases; junction bases not matched to a gene: 10. CDR1 and CDR2 (germline): LGHNT, FRNRAP.

The chain joins TRBV6-4 to TRBJ2-2, with 9 bases fitting TRBD2. In germline, CDR1 is MRHNA, CDR2 SNTAGT. V shed 4 bases, J shed 6 bases, and the junction held 9 bases outside the gene matches. This CDR3 region has 16 residues. CDR3 DNA sequence: TGTGCCAGCAGTGCATTTAGCGGGAGAGAGGCCGGGGAGCTGTTTTTT. Residues: CASSAFSGREAGELFF.

The chain has TRBV27 and TRBJ1-5; D is unresolved. The length of the CDR3 is 11 residues. The germline V gene has CDR1 MNHEY and CDR2 SMNVEV (reference sequence). CDR3 sequence: CAGTGNQPQHF. As DNA, the CDR3 is TGTGCTGGTACAGGCAATCAGCCCCAGCATTTT.

The rearrangement links TRBV11-2 to TRBJ2-3, with 12 bases that match TRBD2. From germline, CDR1 is SGHAT and CDR2 FQNNGV. The V gene end was trimmed by 4 bases and the J gene end by 3 bases; junction bases not matched to a gene: 8. CDR3 length: 17 residues. In DNA form, the CDR3 reads TGTGCCAGCAGCTCCGGAGTCCTAGCGGGGGGGACAGATACGCAGTATTTT. Protein sequence: CASSSGVLAGGTDTQYF.

V is TRBV7-8 and J is TRBJ2-1, with 8 bases fitting TRBD1. Trimming took 5 bases from V and 7 from J; bases not matched to a gene: 13. The V gene's germline CDR1 is SGHVS and CDR2 FQNEAQ. This CDR3 region has 16 residues. CDR3 sequence reads: CASSLRSGGALNEQFF. CDR3 nucleotides: TGTGCCAGCAGCCTAAGATCAGGGGGCGCTTTGAATGAGCAGTTCTTC.

The chain carries TRBV28 and TRBJ1-5; D is unclear. Germline CDR1 MDHEN, CDR2 SYDVKM. The CDR3 has 13 amino acids. The germline V and J ends were trimmed by 8 bases and 1 base, with 9 bases remaining between them. CDR3 in amino acids: CASDYGSNQPQHF. CDR3 nucleotides: TGTGCCAGCGACTACGGAAGCAATCAGCCCCAGCATTTT.

This chain uses TRBV2 with TRBJ2-4; D is unclear. In germline, CDR1 is SNHLY, CDR2 FYNNEI. This CDR3 comprises 14 residues. V was pared by 6 bases and J by 7 bases, with 16 bases between. The CDR3 spells CASRVDGVRNIQYF. CDR3 DNA sequence: TGTGCCAGCAGAGTGGATGGGGTCCGCAACATTCAGTACTTC. Using reference TRBV2 and TRBJ2-4 for the parts outside the CDR3, the full variable domain is EPEVTQTPSHQVTQMGQEVILRCVPISNHLYFYWYRQILGQKVEFLVSFYNNEISEKSEIFDDQFSVERPDGSNFTLKIRSTKLEDSAMYFCASRVDGVRNIQYFGAGTRLSVL.

In its sample, this clone was seen a few times. V and J are TRBV12-5 and TRBJ2-2; D tentatively reads TRBD1 or TRBD2 (5 bases each). Germline lookup yields CDR1 LGHNT and CDR2 FRNRAP. Trimming stripped 3 bases from V and 0 bases from J, with 17 bases between. The CDR3 spans 18 residues. The CDR3 is CASGFAAWDRPNTGELFF. CDR3 DNA: TGTGCTAGTGGTTTTGCTGCTTGGGACCGACCGAACACCGGGGAGCTGTTTTTT.

The chain combines TRBV10-1 with TRBJ1-1, with a tentative D call TRBD1 (5 bases). Looked up from germline, CDR1 is WNHNN and CDR2 is SYGVQD (reference sequence). Trimming removed 6 bases from V and 0 bases from J, with 11 bases in between. The CDR3 contains 14 residues. CDR3 loop: CASSRDGVNTEAFF. CDR3 coding DNA: TGCGCCAGCAGCCGGGACGGAGTGAACACTGAAGCTTTCTTT.

The chain couples TRBV9 to TRBJ2-5; 11 nucleotides align to TRBD2. The DNA end is a closer match to TRBJ2-7, so the J assignment may be wrong. Germline CDR1 reads SGDLS; CDR2 reads YYNGEE. The CDR3 runs to 15 residues. In nucleotides, the CDR3 is TGTGCCAGCAGCGTAGGGCTAGCGGGAGGCTACGAGCAGTACTTC. It specifies CASSVGLAGGYEQYF.

This chain joins TRBV10-1 and TRBJ2-1, with D tentatively TRBD2 (6 bases). This CDR3 is built from 19 residues. The germline V gene encodes CDR1 WNHNN and CDR2 SYGVQD (reference sequence). V dropped 3 bases and J dropped 4 bases, with 25 bases sitting between them. CDR3 sequence reads: CASSEPLTGEAGGYNEQFF. The DNA of the CDR3 is TGCGCCAGCAGTGAACCACTAACGGGGGAGGCCGGGGGTTACAATGAGCAGTTCTTC.

The chain has TRBV6-1 and TRBJ1-5; 8 nucleotides line up with TRBD1. The germline V gene encodes CDR1 MNHNS and CDR2 SASEGT. V was pared by 7 bases and J by 6 bases, with 8 bases of the junction left unmatched. CDR3 length: 14 residues. CDR3 DNA sequence: TGTGCCAGCAAACCGCAGGGGGCCGGTCAGCCCCAGCATTTT. Encoded protein: CASKPQGAGQPQHF.

In this sample, this clone turned up once. Written as DNA, the CDR3 is TGTGCCAGCGGTGCTCGTACAGATACGCAGTATTTT. It is translated as CASGARTDTQYF. The chain couples TRBV27 to TRBJ2-3, with D hard to call. Per the germline V gene, CDR1 is MNHEY and CDR2 is SMNVEV (reference sequence). V was pared by 8 bases and J by 3 bases, with 9 bases between. The CDR3 consists of 12 residues.

The chain is built from TRBV5-1 and TRBJ1-1; D gene unclear. Germline V gene sequence: CDR1 SGHRS, CDR2 YFSETQ. CDR3 size: 14 residues. Trimming left V 0 bases short and J 0 bases short, with 6 bases between. This CDR3 is CASSLELMNTEAFF. CDR3 in DNA: TGCGCCAGCAGCTTGGAGTTAATGAACACTGAAGCTTTCTTT.

The table lists this clone with a count of one. This chain joins TRBV21-1 and TRBJ2-6; TRBD1, the D gene given by the table, was not confirmed from the DNA. TRBV21-1 is deemed a pseudogene. CDR3 length equals 17 residues. CDR3 region: CASSDRYNSSGANVLTF. The CDR3 DNA sequence: TGTGCCAGCTCGGACAGGTACAATAGCTCTGGGGCCAACGTCCTGACTTTC.

The chain uses TRBV28 and TRBJ1-4; D ambiguous. The CDR3 covers 14 residues. Trimming pared 4 bases from V and 3 bases from J, leaving 9 bases between. CDR1 MDHEN and CDR2 SYDVKM come from the germline V gene. The CDR3 sequence: CASSSGDPNEKLFF. The DNA of the CDR3 is TGTGCCAGCAGTTCTGGGGATCCTAATGAAAAACTGTTTTTT.

This clone was picked up a small number of times. The rearrangement links TRBV5-4 to TRBJ2-7; 7 bases are shared with TRBD1. Germline V gene data show CDR1 as SGHNT and CDR2 as YYREEE (reference sequence). V trimming: 3 bases; J trimming: 3 bases; junction bases outside the gene matches: 6. CDR3 size: 14 residues. Written as DNA, the CDR3 is TGTGCCAGCAGCTGGGCAGGGGGATTCTACGAGCAGTACTTC. Protein: CASSWAGGFYEQYF.

The chain employs TRBV7-6 and TRBJ2-3; 8 bases match TRBD1. Per germline, CDR1 SGHVS and CDR2 FNYEAQ. The CDR3 has 15 residues. V lost 7 bases, J lost 5 bases, and 11 bases stayed unmatched. The CDR3 sequence is CASTKRTGLGDTQYF. The CDR3 DNA reads TGTGCCAGCACCAAACGGACAGGGCTAGGAGATACGCAGTATTTT.

V gene TRBV28 combines with J gene TRBJ2-1, with 7 bases lining up with TRBD2. V shed 7 bases and J 3 bases; nucleotides not matched to a gene: 6. The CDR3 has 14 amino acids. Germline lookup yields CDR1 MDHEN and CDR2 SYDVKM. CDR3 loop: CASIGAGYYNEQFF. CDR3 DNA sequence: TGTGCCAGCATAGGAGCGGGATACTACAATGAGCAGTTCTTC.

V usage is TRBV6-6 and J usage is TRBJ2-7, with TRBD1 matching over 7 bases. Trimming cost V 2 bases and J 7 bases; bases outside gene matches: 11. This CDR3 spans 15 amino acids. Germline CDR1 reads MNHNY; CDR2 reads SVGAGI (reference sequence). CDR3 residues: CASSYPPEGAGEQYF. For the CDR3, the DNA is TGTGCCAGCAGTTACCCCCCCGAGGGGGCAGGGGAGCAGTACTTC.

The chain is built from TRBV28 and TRBJ1-2, with 7 bases aligning to TRBD1. The V gene end was trimmed by 5 bases and the J gene end by 6 bases; junction bases not matched to a gene: 18. The CDR3 runs to 17 residues. Germline V gene data show CDR1 as MDHEN and CDR2 as SYDVKM. CDR3 sequence reads: CASSIKQGLGSLDGYTF. The DNA for the CDR3 is TGTGCCAGCAGTATAAAACAGGGGCTAGGTAGTTTAGATGGCTACACCTTC.

This sequence joins TRBV18 and TRBJ2-2, with no clear D. Germline V gives CDR1 KGHSH, CDR2 LQKENI. The CDR3 length is 11 residues. The V gene lost 3 bases and the J gene lost 6 bases, with 2 bases spanning the gap. The CDR3 is CASSPSGELFF. The CDR3 DNA follows: TGTGCCAGCTCACCTTCCGGGGAGCTGTTTTTT.

This chain connects TRBV7-2 to TRBJ2-7, with TRBD1 as a possible D gene (6 bases). The CDR3 covers 14 residues. Looked up from germline, CDR1 is SGHTA and CDR2 is FQGNSA. Trimming shortened V by 2 bases and J by 2 bases, and 10 bases separated the two germline ends. The DNA of the CDR3 is TGTGCCAGCAGCTTATCCCAGGGGACCTACGAGCAGTACTTC. Translating it yields CASSLSQGTYEQYF.

The chain links TRBV28 to TRBJ1-5, with D unresolved. The CDR3 covers 12 residues. V lost 7 bases, J lost 3 bases, and 7 bases lay in between. The germline gives CDR1 MDHEN, CDR2 SYDVKM. The CDR3: CASTGPNQPQHF. CDR3 coding DNA: TGTGCCAGCACGGGCCCCAATCAGCCCCAGCATTTT.

The V and J genes are TRBV5-4 and TRBJ2-3; D gene ambiguous. V dropped 3 bases and J dropped 4 bases, with 9 bases sitting between them. The CDR3 sequence is 13 residues long. Germline values: CDR1 SGHNT, CDR2 YYREEE (reference sequence). CDR3 nucleotide sequence: TGTGCCAGCAGCTCTGAAATGTCAGATACGCAGTATTTT. Its translation is CASSSEMSDTQYF.

The V and J genes are TRBV7-7 and TRBJ2-1; possible D gene TRBD2, 5 bases. Per germline, CDR1 SSHAT and CDR2 FNYEAQ (reference sequence). The CDR3 contains 12 residues. Here the CDR3 reads CASGNSPNEQFF. The CDR3 DNA reads TGTGCATCCGGGAACAGCCCTAATGAGCAGTTCTTC. Using reference TRBV7-7 and TRBJ2-1 for the parts outside the CDR3, the full variable domain is GAGVSQSPRYKVTKRGQDVTLRCDPISSHATLYWYQQALGQGPEFLTYFNYEAQPDKSGLPSDRFSAERPEGSISTLTIQRTEQRDSAMYRCASGNSPNEQFFGPGTRLTVL.